This T cell receptor (beta chain) was identified during a study of technical replicates of blood from a few donors. Germline V gene lookup returns CDR1 WNHNN and CDR2 SYGVQD (reference sequence). This CDR3 has 16 residues. V lost 8 bases and J lost 4, with 22 bases in between. Data came from immunoSEQ multiplex PCR; TCRdb stores just in-frame clones and leaves some out. The sample has about 97,000 clones, 96% seen once. Input material: T cells isolated from PBMCs. The TCR sequence derives from a human donor in good health. The rearrangement joins TRBV10-1 to TRBJ2-3; D is unclear. The CDR3 loop reads CASSKNAPAFSDTQYF. CDR3 in DNA: TGCGCCAGCTCTAAAAACGCGCCCGCCTTTTCAGATACGCAGTATTTT.